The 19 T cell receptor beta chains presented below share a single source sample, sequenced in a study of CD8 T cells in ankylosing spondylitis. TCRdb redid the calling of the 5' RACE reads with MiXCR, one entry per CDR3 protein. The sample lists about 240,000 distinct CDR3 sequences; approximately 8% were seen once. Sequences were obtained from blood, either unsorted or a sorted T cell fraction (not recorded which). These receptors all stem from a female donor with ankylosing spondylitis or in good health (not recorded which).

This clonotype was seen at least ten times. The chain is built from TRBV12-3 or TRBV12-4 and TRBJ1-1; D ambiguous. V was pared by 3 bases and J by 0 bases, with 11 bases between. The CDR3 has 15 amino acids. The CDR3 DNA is TGTGCCAGCAGTTTGTCAGGAGTCATGAACACTGAAGCTTTCTTT. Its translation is CASSLSGVMNTEAFF.

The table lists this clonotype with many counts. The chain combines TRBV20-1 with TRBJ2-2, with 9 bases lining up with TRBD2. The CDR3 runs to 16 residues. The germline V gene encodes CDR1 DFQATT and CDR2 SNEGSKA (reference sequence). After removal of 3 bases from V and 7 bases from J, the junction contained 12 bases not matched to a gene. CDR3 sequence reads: CSASRLAGPSSGELFF. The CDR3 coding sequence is TGCAGTGCTAGTAGGCTAGCGGGACCATCGAGCGGGGAGCTGTTTTTT.

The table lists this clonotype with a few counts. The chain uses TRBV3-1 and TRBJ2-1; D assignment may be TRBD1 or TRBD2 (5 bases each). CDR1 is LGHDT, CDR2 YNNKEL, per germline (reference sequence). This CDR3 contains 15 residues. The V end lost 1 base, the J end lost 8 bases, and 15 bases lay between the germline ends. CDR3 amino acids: CASSQGYPLGDEQFF. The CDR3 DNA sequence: TGTGCCAGCAGCCAAGGCTACCCTCTGGGGGATGAGCAGTTCTTC.

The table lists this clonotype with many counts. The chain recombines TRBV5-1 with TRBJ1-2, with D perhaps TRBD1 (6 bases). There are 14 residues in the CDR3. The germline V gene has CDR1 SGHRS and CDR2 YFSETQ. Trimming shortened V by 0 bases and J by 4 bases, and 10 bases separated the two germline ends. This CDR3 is CASSLGTGLYGYTF. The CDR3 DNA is TGCGCCAGCAGCTTGGGTACAGGGCTCTATGGCTACACCTTC.

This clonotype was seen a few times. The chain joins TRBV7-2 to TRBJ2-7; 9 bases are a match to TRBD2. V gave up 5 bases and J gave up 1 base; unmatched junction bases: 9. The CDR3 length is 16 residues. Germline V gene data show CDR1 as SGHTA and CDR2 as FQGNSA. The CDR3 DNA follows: TGTGCCAGCAGCCCCGCCGGGACTAGCACATCCTACGAGCAGTACTTC. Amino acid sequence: CASSPAGTSTSYEQYF.

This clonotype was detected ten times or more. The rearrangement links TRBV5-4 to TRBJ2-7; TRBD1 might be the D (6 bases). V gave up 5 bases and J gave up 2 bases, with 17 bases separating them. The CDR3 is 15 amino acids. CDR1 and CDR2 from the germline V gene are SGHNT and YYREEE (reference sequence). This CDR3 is CASRSRDRPPYEQYF. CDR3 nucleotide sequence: TGTGCCAGCAGGTCTAGAGACAGGCCTCCCTACGAGCAGTACTTC.

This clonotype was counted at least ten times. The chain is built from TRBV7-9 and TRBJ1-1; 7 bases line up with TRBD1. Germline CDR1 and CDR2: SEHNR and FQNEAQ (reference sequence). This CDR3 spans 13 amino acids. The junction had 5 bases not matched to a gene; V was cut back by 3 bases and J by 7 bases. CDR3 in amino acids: CASSFEGAFEAFF. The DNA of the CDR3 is TGTGCCAGCAGCTTTGAGGGGGCTTTTGAAGCTTTCTTT.

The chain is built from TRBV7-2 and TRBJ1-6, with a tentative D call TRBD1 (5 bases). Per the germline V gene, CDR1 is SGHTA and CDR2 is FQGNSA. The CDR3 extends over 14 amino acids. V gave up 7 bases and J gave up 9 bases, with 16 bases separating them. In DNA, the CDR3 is TGTGCCAGCACCCGCTCAGGGTTGGGTTCACCCCTCCACTTT. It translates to CASTRSGLGSPLHF.

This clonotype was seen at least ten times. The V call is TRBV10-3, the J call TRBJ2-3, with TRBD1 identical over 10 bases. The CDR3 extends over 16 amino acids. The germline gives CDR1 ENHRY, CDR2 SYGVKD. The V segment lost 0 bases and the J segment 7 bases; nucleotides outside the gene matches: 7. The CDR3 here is CAISESEGTGANTQYF. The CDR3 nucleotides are TGTGCCATCAGTGAGTCCGAAGGGACAGGGGCAAATACGCAGTATTTT.

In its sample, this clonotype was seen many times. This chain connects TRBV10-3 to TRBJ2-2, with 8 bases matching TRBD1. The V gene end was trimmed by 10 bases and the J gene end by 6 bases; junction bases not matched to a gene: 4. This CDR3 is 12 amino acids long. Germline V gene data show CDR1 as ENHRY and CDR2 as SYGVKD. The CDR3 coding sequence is TGTGCCACCCGGGACAGGCCCGGGGAGCTGTTTTTT. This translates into CATRDRPGELFF.

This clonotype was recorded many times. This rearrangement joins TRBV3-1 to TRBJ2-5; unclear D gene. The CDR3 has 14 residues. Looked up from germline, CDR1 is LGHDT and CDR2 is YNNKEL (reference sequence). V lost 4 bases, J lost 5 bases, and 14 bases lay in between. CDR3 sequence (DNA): TGTGCCAGCAGCCCGCCAAATATAGGGGAGACCCAGTACTTC. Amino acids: CASSPPNIGETQYF.

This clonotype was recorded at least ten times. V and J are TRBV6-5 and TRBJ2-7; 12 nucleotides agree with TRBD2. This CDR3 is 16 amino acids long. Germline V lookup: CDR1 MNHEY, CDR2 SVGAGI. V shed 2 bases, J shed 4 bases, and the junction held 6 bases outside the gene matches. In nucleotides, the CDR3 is TGTGCCAGCAGTTACCTGACTAGCGGGAGCGGATACGAGCAGTACTTC. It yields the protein CASSYLTSGSGYEQYF.

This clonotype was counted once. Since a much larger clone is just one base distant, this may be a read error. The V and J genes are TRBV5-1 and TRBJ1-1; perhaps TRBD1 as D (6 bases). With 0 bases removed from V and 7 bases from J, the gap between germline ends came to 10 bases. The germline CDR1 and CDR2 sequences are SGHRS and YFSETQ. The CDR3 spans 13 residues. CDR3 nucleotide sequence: TGCGCCAGCAGCTTGGGGGGGGACAATGAAGCTTTCTTT. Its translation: CASSLGGDNEAFF.

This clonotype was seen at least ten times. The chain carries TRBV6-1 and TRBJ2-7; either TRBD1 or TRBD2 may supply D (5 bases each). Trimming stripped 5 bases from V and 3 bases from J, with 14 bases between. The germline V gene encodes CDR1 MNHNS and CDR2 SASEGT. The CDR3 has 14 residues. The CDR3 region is CASSPRRGGYEQYF. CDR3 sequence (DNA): TGTGCCAGCAGTCCCCGACGTGGGGGCTACGAGCAGTACTTC.

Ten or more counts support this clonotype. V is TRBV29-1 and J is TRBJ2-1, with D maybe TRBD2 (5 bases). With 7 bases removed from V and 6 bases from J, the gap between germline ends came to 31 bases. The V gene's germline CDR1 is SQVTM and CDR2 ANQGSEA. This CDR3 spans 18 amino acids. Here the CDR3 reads CSARRKSQSLGSPNEQFF. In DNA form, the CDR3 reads TGCAGCGCCAGAAGAAAATCTCAGTCCCTGGGGAGTCCCAATGAGCAGTTCTTC.

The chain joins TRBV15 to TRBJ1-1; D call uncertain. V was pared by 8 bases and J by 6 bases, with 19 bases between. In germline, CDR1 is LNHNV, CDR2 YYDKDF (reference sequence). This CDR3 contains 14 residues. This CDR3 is CATAGNGLSSEAFF. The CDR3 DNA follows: TGTGCCACCGCCGGTAACGGATTAAGCTCTGAAGCTTTCTTT.

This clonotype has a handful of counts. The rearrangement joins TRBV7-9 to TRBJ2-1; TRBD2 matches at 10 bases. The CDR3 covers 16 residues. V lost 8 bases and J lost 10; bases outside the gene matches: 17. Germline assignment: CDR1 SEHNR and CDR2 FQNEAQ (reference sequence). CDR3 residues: CASDALAGVRQGEQFF. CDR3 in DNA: TGTGCCAGCGACGCCCTAGCGGGAGTCCGCCAAGGGGAGCAGTTCTTC.

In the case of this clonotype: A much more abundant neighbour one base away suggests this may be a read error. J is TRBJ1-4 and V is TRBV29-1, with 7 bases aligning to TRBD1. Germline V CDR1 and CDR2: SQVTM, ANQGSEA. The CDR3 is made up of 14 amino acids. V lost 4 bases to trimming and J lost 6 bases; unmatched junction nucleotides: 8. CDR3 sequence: CSVAPGTEDEKLFF. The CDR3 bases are TGCAGCGTTGCCCCCGGGACAGAGGATGAAAAACTGTTTTTT.

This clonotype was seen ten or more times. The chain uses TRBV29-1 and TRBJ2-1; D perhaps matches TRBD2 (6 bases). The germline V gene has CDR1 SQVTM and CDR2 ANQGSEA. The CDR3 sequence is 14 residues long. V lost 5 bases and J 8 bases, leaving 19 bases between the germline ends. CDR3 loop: CSVFFAGRTYEQFF. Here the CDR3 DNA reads TGCAGCGTTTTCTTCGCGGGAAGAACCTATGAGCAGTTCTTC.